This T cell receptor (beta chain) emerged from a study of T cell responses to AZD1222 COVID-19 vaccine. Study-level findings and limits: Close to half of spike-specific TCRs reportedly recognize unmutated variant regions. Spike-specific TCR breadth rose after two AZD1222 doses, and depth rose as well. Spike regions recognized by vaccine-associated CD4 TCRs spanned the protein, led by 160-218 and 743-854. Donors, mostly white British, included more females; clonal diversity was possibly underestimated.

The repertoire was sequenced with immunoSEQ multiplex PCR; TCRdb's copy has only in-frame clones and lacks some. The table records 130,000 or so clones, around 92% of them present only once. The V end was cut by 1 base, the J end by 2 bases, with 14 bases between. The CDR3 covers 16 residues. Looked up from germline, CDR1 is MGHRA and CDR2 is YSYEKL. Comments on this clone: What it binds is not known.

The chain joins TRBV4-1 to TRBJ1-2; D not certain. This sample comprised peripheral blood, obtained on day 0 of AZD1222 vaccination. This clonotype was sampled from an adult in good health. The CDR3: CASSQALSAGNYGYTF. In DNA form, the CDR3 reads TGCGCCAGCAGCCAAGCACTCTCCGCCGGGAACTATGGCTACACCTTC.